The T cell receptor (beta chain) described here comes from a study of shared T cell receptors in the human thymus. This CDR3 is 19 amino acids long. Germline CDR1 and CDR2: SGHRS and YFSETQ. V lost 0 bases and J lost 0; bases outside the gene matches: 12. Profiled with immunoSEQ multiplex PCR; TCRdb holds only in-frame clones, not every one. The table records more than 300,000 clones, 95% of them present only once. The source of this sequence is a human donor. Sequenced material: thymocytes. The gene calls are TRBV5-1 and TRBJ2-3; 8 bases are a match to TRBD2. The CDR3 is CASSLAHGTRISSTDTQYF. CDR3 nucleotides: TGCGCCAGCAGCTTGGCCCACGGGACTAGAATTTCTAGCACAGATACGCAGTATTTT.